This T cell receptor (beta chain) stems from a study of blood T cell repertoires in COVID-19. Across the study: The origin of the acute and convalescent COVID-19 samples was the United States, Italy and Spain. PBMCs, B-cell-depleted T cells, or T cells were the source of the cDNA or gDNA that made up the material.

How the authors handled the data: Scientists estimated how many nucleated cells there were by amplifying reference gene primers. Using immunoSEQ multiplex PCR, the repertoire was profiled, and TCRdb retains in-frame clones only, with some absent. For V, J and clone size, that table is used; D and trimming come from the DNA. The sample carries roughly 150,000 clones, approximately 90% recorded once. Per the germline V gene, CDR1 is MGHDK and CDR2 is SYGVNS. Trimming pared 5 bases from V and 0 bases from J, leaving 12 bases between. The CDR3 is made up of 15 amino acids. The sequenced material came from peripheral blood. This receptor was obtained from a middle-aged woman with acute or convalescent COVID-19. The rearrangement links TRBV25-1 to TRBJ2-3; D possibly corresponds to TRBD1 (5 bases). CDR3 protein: CASSTGRPSTDTQYF. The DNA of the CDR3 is TGTGCCAGCAGTACAGGCCGTCCTAGCACAGATACGCAGTATTTT. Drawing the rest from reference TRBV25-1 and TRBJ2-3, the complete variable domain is EADIYQTPRYLVIGTGKKITLECSQTMGHDKMYWYQQDPGMELHLIHYSYGVNSTEKGDLSSESTVSRIRTEHFPLTLESARPSHTSQYLCASSTGRPSTDTQYFGPGTRLTVL.